This TCR beta chain came from a study of blood T cell repertoires in COVID-19. Looking at the study overall: Both acute and convalescent COVID-19 samples were obtained from the United States, Italy and Spain.

Per the study methods: Amplifying reference gene primers gave estimates of nucleated cell counts. The repertoire was sequenced with immunoSEQ multiplex PCR; TCRdb's copy has only in-frame clones and lacks some. Clone size and the V and J calls come from that table; the DNA yielded D and trimming. This sample carries 85,000 to 130,000 clones, approximately 85% of them seen once, and the ten largest clones take roughly 5%. This receptor was identified in a man in his sixties with acute or convalescent COVID-19. Sequencing was done on a sample of peripheral blood.

CDR3 coding DNA: TGCGCCACCCGGCCTAGCGGGACAACCGGGGAGCTGTTTTTT. Translated, it gives CATRPSGTTGELFF. V and J are TRBV5-1 and TRBJ2-2; 9 nucleotides line up with TRBD2. Germline CDR1 is SGHRS and CDR2 is YFSETQ. The CDR3 covers 14 residues. V was clipped by 9 bases and J by 5 bases; unmatched bases: 8.